These 31 T cell receptor beta chains were sequenced from one sample in a study of beta chain features in type 1 diabetes. What was sequenced were expressed TCRB transcripts, since all of the isolated RNA had been reverse transcribed. The protocol was immunoSEQ multiplex PCR, while the TCRdb copy is restricted to in-frame clones and leaves out a portion. The sample consists of 810,000 or so clones, roughly a sixth of them appearing once. Material: naive CD4+ T cells from blood. These TCRs come from a woman between 18 and 30 years old in good health.

For this clone: The sample carries other DNA sequences with the same CDR3. The chain joins TRBV7-9 to TRBJ2-1; 12 positions match TRBD2. Germline V gene data show CDR1 as SEHNR and CDR2 as FQNEAQ (reference sequence). Germline trimming cut 6 bases from V and 4 bases from J; bases unmatched to any gene: 4. The CDR3 runs to 15 residues. CDR3 protein: CASSSLAGGYNEQFF. DNA for the CDR3: TGTGCCAGCAGTTCACTAGCGGGAGGATACAATGAGCAGTTCTTC.

DNA of the CDR3: TGCGCCATCGACCCTTTGAACACCGGGGAGCTGTTTTTT. It translates to CAIDPLNTGELFF. This chain links TRBV23-1 with TRBJ2-2; D is undetermined. TRBV23-1 is designated an ORF whose function remains uncertain. Trimming shortened V by 10 bases and J by 1 base, and 10 bases separated the two germline ends. This CDR3 spans 13 amino acids.

Notes on this clone: Additional DNA sequences in this sample encode the identical CDR3. V usage is TRBV7-2 and J usage is TRBJ2-5; 7 positions agree with TRBD1. V trimming: 5 bases; J trimming: 5 bases; junction bases outside the gene matches: 8. Germline V gene lookup returns CDR1 SGHTA and CDR2 FQGNSA. The CDR3 is 14 residues long. For the CDR3, the DNA is TGTGCCAGCAGCCCACAGGGGAGTCGCGAGACCCAGTACTTC. Protein sequence: CASSPQGSRETQYF.

The chain has TRBV5-1 and TRBJ2-7; a possible D gene is TRBD1 (6 bases). V lost 2 bases and J lost 2, with 11 bases in between. Germline CDR1 reads SGHRS; CDR2 reads YFSETQ. There are 14 residues in the CDR3. The CDR3: CASSLQGPAYEQYF. In DNA, the CDR3 is TGCGCCAGCAGCTTACAGGGACCGGCCTACGAGCAGTACTTC.

The V gene is TRBV7-8, the J gene TRBJ2-3, with 7 bases identical to TRBD2. CDR1 SGHVS and CDR2 FQNEAQ come from the germline V gene. With V trimmed by 8 bases and J by 2 bases, 7 bases remained unmatched. The CDR3 is 14 residues long. Here the CDR3 reads CASLRGRATDTQYF. In nucleotides, the CDR3 is TGTGCCAGCTTACGTGGGAGGGCCACAGATACGCAGTATTTT.

This clone has more than one count but fewer than ten. The chain has TRBV11-2 and TRBJ2-5; D uncertain. The CDR3 spans 13 residues. Per the germline V gene, CDR1 is SGHAT and CDR2 is FQNNGV. V was shortened by 1 base and J by 2 bases, with 5 bases between the two germline ends. The CDR3 is CASSLGWQETQYF. In DNA form, the CDR3 reads TGTGCCAGCAGCTTAGGATGGCAAGAGACCCAGTACTTC.

This clone was counted between two and nine times. The chain uses TRBV28 and TRBJ2-7; TRBD1 agrees at 7 bases. V lost 7 bases and J lost 1; bases outside the gene matches: 7. This CDR3 contains 14 residues. CDR1 and CDR2 (germline): MDHEN, SYDVKM. DNA of the CDR3: TGTGCCAGCATACCGGGACAGCTATCCTACGAGCAGTACTTC. Residues: CASIPGQLSYEQYF.

The CDR3 sequence is CASSPDPSYNEQFF. CDR3 nucleotide sequence: TGTGCCAGCAGCCCAGACCCCTCCTACAATGAGCAGTTCTTC. The V gene is TRBV7-2, the J gene TRBJ2-1; D is unclear. Germline V gene lookup returns CDR1 SGHTA and CDR2 FQGNSA. This CDR3 is 14 amino acids long. Trimming took off 5 bases at V and 0 bases at J, with 8 bases between the two ends.

V is TRBV29-1 and J is TRBJ1-1; D uncertain. This CDR3 is 10 amino acids long. V gave up 7 bases and J gave up 12 bases, with 15 bases separating them. CDR1 is SQVTM and CDR2 is ANQGSEA in the germline V gene. The CDR3 bases are TGCAGCGGGAGGGATTCCGCGACTTTCTTT. It encodes CSGRDSATFF.

This chain joins TRBV28 and TRBJ2-7; TRBD1 matches 9 bases. Germline trimming cut 6 bases from V and 4 bases from J; bases unmatched to any gene: 10. This CDR3 contains 15 residues. The germline CDR1 and CDR2 sequences are MDHEN and SYDVKM. CDR3 bases: TGTGCCAGCAGGGGACCGGGACAGGGTAGATACGAGCAGTACTTC. Amino acid sequence: CASRGPGQGRYEQYF.

In its sample, this clone was seen a few times. The V gene is TRBV10-3, the J gene TRBJ2-2; D remains unclear. Germline CDR1 ENHRY, CDR2 SYGVKD. V gave up 10 bases and J gave up 3 bases, with 9 bases separating them. The CDR3 contains 12 residues. The CDR3 region is CATALDTGELFF. CDR3 nucleotides: TGTGCCACCGCTCTGGACACCGGGGAGCTGTTTTTT.

The V call is TRBV28, the J call TRBJ1-1; maybe TRBD1 (5 bases). V was cut by 3 bases and J by 11 bases, with 13 bases left in between. Germline V gives CDR1 MDHEN, CDR2 SYDVKM. The CDR3 length is 12 residues. CDR3: CASSFVGREAFF. DNA of the CDR3: TGTGCCAGCAGTTTTGTGGGGCGGGAGGCTTTCTTT.

There are a few counts of this clone. The chain has TRBV28 and TRBJ2-1; TRBD2 matches 10 bases. The CDR3 spans 15 residues. After removal of 7 bases from V and 3 bases from J, the junction contained 6 bases not matched to a gene. Germline V gives CDR1 MDHEN, CDR2 SYDVKM. The CDR3 nucleotides read TGTGCCAGCACCGATAGCGGGAGGTTCTACAATGAGCAGTTCTTC. This sequence encodes CASTDSGRFYNEQFF.

The V call is TRBV6-1, the J call TRBJ2-1; 7 nucleotides match TRBD1. J lost 0 bases, V lost 5 bases, and 4 bases had no gene match. The CDR3 loop spans 15 amino acids. The germline V gene has CDR1 MNHNS and CDR2 SASEGT. CDR3 nucleotides: TGTGCCAGCAGTCGACAGGGCAGCTCCTACAATGAGCAGTTCTTC. Translating it yields CASSRQGSSYNEQFF.

This clone showed up just a few times. The genes are TRBV7-2 and TRBJ2-3; D not resolved. The ends were cut back, 3 bases at V and 6 bases at J, with 13 bases in the middle. The CDR3 is 14 amino acids. From germline, CDR1 is SGHTA and CDR2 FQGNSA. The CDR3 DNA is TGTGCCAGCAGCTTCAACGGACCCTCGGATACGCAGTATTTT. It specifies CASSFNGPSDTQYF.

This clone appeared a few times. The chain combines TRBV7-2 with TRBJ2-7; 8 bases line up with TRBD2. Germline values: CDR1 SGHTA, CDR2 FQGNSA. This CDR3 comprises 16 residues. J gave up 4 bases and V 2 bases, and 10 bases lay outside the gene matches. CDR3 bases: TGTGCCAGCAGCTTACAACCGGGACTAGTGTGGTACGAGCAGTACTTC. Its translation: CASSLQPGLVWYEQYF.

In this sample, this clone turned up once. The chain is built from TRBV19 and TRBJ2-7; D unclear. V was trimmed by 4 bases and J by 1 base, leaving 5 bases between them. The CDR3 is made up of 12 amino acids. CDR1 LNHDA and CDR2 SQIVND come from the germline V gene (reference sequence). Here the CDR3 DNA reads TGTGCCAGTAGTAGCCCTTCCTACGAGCAGTACTTC. This codes for CASSSPSYEQYF.

The V and J genes are TRBV18 and TRBJ2-7; the D is unclear. CDR3 length equals 14 residues. The germline CDR1 and CDR2 sequences are KGHSH and LQKENI. Trimming took 2 bases from V and 3 from J, leaving 11 bases between them. The CDR3 sequence is CASSPGANNYEQYF. The CDR3 DNA follows: TGTGCCAGCTCACCAGGCGCGAACAACTACGAGCAGTACTTC.

The chain has TRBV7-3 and TRBJ2-2; D remains ambiguous. The V gene lost 0 bases and the J gene lost 5 bases, with 7 bases spanning the gap. CDR1 is SGHTA, CDR2 FQGTGA, per germline. The CDR3 totals 14 residues. CDR3 in DNA: TGTGCCAGCAGCTTAACTTTTGGAACCGGGGAGCTGTTTTTT. Residues: CASSLTFGTGELFF.

The CDR3 nucleotides are TGTGCCAGCAGTTACAGGGTCGATTATGGCTACACCTTC. Its translation: CASSYRVDYGYTF. This chain joins TRBV6-5 and TRBJ1-2; D is unclear. CDR1 and CDR2 (germline): MNHEY, SVGAGI. Between the trimmed V and J ends, which lost 2 bases and 5 bases, there was a span of 9 bases. There are 13 residues in the CDR3.

This clone has only a few counts. The rearrangement joins TRBV4-1 to TRBJ2-7, with D possibly called TRBD1 or TRBD2 (5 bases each). From germline, CDR1 is MGHRA and CDR2 YSYEKL. The CDR3 extends over 14 amino acids. Deletions cut 4 bases from V and 2 bases from J, with 12 bases between. The CDR3 loop is CASSPGTVPYEQYF. CDR3 bases: TGCGCCAGCAGCCCCGGGACGGTTCCCTACGAGCAGTACTTC.

This clone was detected only a few times. The genes are TRBV7-9 and TRBJ2-3; D gene uncertain. This CDR3 has 14 residues. CDR1 and CDR2 from the germline V gene are SEHNR and FQNEAQ (reference sequence). Trimming shortened V by 5 bases and J by 3 bases, and 12 bases separated the two germline ends. CDR3 region: CASSPEAATDTQYF. CDR3 DNA sequence: TGTGCCAGCAGCCCAGAAGCCGCTACAGATACGCAGTATTTT.

The chain employs TRBV29-1 and TRBJ2-1; 9 nucleotides agree with TRBD1. Germline CDR1 SQVTM, CDR2 ANQGSEA. V lost 4 bases, J lost 8 bases, and 12 bases stayed unmatched. The CDR3 length is 15 residues. The CDR3 here is CSVGPTLTGGHEQFF. The CDR3 nucleotides are TGCAGCGTTGGCCCCACGCTGACAGGGGGGCATGAGCAGTTCTTC.

The genes are TRBV9 and TRBJ2-3; 11 nucleotides match TRBD2. Germline lookup yields CDR1 SGDLS and CDR2 YYNGEE. This CDR3 contains 17 residues. With 4 bases clipped from V and 4 bases from J, the junction kept 11 bases outside the gene matches. The CDR3 region is CASSTQAGTSGPDTQYF. In DNA, the CDR3 is TGTGCCAGCAGCACACAAGCCGGGACTAGCGGTCCAGATACGCAGTATTTT.

Concerning this clone itself: One junction end disagrees with the germline gene, perhaps due to a read error. Other DNA variants within this sample encode the same CDR3. The CDR3 spells CASSPTFDANYGYTF. CDR3 bases: TGCGCTAGCAGCCCCACCTTCGACGCTAACTATGGCTACACCTTC. The rearrangement joins TRBV4-3 to TRBJ1-2; no reliable D call. CDR3 size: 15 residues. Germline CDR1 and CDR2: LGHNA and YSLEER.

The CDR3 sequence: CARIYEQYF. CDR3 bases: TGTGCCAGGATCTACGAGCAGTACTTC. The chain combines TRBV27 with TRBJ2-7; D not resolved. The CDR3 has 9 residues. V lost 9 bases to trimming and J lost 3 bases, with 3 bases between them. Germline CDR1 MNHEY, CDR2 SMNVEV (reference sequence).

This clone turned up a few times. V gene TRBV7-6 combines with J gene TRBJ2-5, with 9 bases identical to TRBD2. Germline trimming cut 5 bases from V and 2 bases from J; bases unmatched to any gene: 12. CDR3 length: 17 residues. Germline V gene data show CDR1 as SGHVS and CDR2 as FNYEAQ. CDR3 DNA: TGTGCCAGCAGCGAGCCTCCTAGCGGGGCCAGACAAGAGACCCAGTACTTC. Translation: CASSEPPSGARQETQYF.

This clone has only one observation. The chain recombines TRBV4-3 with TRBJ2-5; 10 bases match TRBD2. The junction had 6 bases not matched to a gene; V was cut back by 0 bases and J by 5 bases. Germline loops: CDR1 LGHNA, CDR2 YSLEER. There are 16 residues in the CDR3. CDR3 protein: CASSQDRVSGRETQYF. In DNA form, the CDR3 reads TGCGCCAGCAGCCAAGATCGCGTTAGCGGGAGGGAGACCCAGTACTTC.

The J gene is TRBJ2-3, the V gene TRBV6-1; D might be TRBD1 (6 bases). Trimming pared 6 bases from V and 11 bases from J, leaving 15 bases between. The germline V gene has CDR1 MNHNS and CDR2 SASEGT. The CDR3 runs to 12 residues. The chain's CDR3 is CASSTQGPRQYF. In DNA form, the CDR3 reads TGTGCCAGCAGCACACAGGGACCAAGGCAGTATTTT.

The chain recombines TRBV2 with TRBJ2-2; 9 bases are shared with TRBD2. The CDR3 is made up of 15 amino acids. V shed 6 bases and J 7 bases; nucleotides not matched to a gene: 9. Looked up from germline, CDR1 is SNHLY and CDR2 is FYNNEI. CDR3 residues: CASRTPLAGDGELFF. The CDR3 DNA reads TGTGCCAGCAGAACCCCATTAGCGGGAGACGGGGAGCTGTTTTTT.

This clone was recorded a few times. For the CDR3, the DNA is TGTGCCAGCAGCCAGGGACAGGGTGGTGACATTCAGTACTTC. Encoded protein: CASSQGQGGDIQYF. The chain links TRBV5-4 to TRBJ2-4; TRBD1 agrees at 9 bases. V was pared by 4 bases and J by 8 bases, with 7 bases of the junction left unmatched. The V gene's germline CDR1 is SGHNT and CDR2 YYREEE (reference sequence). The CDR3 contains 14 residues.